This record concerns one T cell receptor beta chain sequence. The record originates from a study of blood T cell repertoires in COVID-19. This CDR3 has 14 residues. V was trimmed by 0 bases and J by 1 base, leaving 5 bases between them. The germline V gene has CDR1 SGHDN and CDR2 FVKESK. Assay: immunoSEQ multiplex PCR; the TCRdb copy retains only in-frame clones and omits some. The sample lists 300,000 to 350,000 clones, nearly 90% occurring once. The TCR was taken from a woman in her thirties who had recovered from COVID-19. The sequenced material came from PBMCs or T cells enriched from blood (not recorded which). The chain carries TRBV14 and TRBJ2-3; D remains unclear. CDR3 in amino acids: CASSQETGTDTQYF. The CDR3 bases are TGTGCCAGCAGCCAAGAAACGGGCACAGATACGCAGTATTTT.